This TCR beta chain was documented in a study of early T cells in non-severe SARS-CoV-2 infection. Unique molecular identifiers (one per individual cDNA molecule) were attached. One entry per CDR3 protein, called by TCRdb with MiXCR from the 5' RACE reads. Of about 69,000 distinct CDR3 sequences in the sample, 8.5% to 10% were seen once. This clonotype was seen a few times. This TCR came from an adult who was a healthcare worker with PCR-confirmed SARS-CoV-2 infection or an uninfected control (not recorded which). Material for sequencing was whole blood.

This CDR3 is CASSLEAGRGYEQYF. The CDR3 DNA follows: TGTGCCAGCAGTTTAGAAGCGGGAAGGGGATACGAGCAGTACTTC. The chain combines TRBV12-3 or TRBV12-4 with TRBJ2-7; TRBD2 matches at 7 bases. V dropped 1 base and J dropped 4; count of bases not matched to a gene: 7. The CDR3 runs 15 residues.